The 24 T cell receptor beta chains listed next were all sequenced from one sample in a study of CD8+ T cells in alopecia areata. Reverse transcription of extracted RNA yielded cDNA, which provided the sequencing template. TCRdb's copy holds only in-frame clones and misses some; the assay was immunoSEQ multiplex PCR. The sample shows under 250,000 clones, roughly 50% of them seen only once. Sequencing input: CD8+ T cells sorted from blood. The receptors come from a human donor in good health.

This clone was found a few times. This chain links TRBV10-3 with TRBJ1-2, with 7 bases aligning to TRBD1. This CDR3 contains 14 residues. Germline assignment: CDR1 ENHRY and CDR2 SYGVKD. The junction had 10 bases not matched to a gene; V was cut back by 5 bases and J by 7 bases. The CDR3 region is CAISLDDRVSGYTF. The CDR3 DNA sequence: TGTGCCATCAGTCTCGATGACAGGGTCAGTGGCTACACCTTC.

The rearrangement joins TRBV6-6 to TRBJ1-5; D not certain. V lost 7 bases and J lost 5, with 3 bases in between. The germline CDR1 and CDR2 sequences are MNHNY and SVGAGI (reference sequence). The CDR3 has 10 amino acids. CDR3 nucleotide sequence: TGTGCCAGCAACCATCAGCCCCAGCATTTT. Its protein is CASNHQPQHF.

The sample holds a few counts of this clone. CDR3 loop: CASSLAGRNTEAFF. The CDR3 nucleotides read TGTGCCAGCAGTTTGGCAGGGCGGAACACTGAAGCTTTCTTT. The chain carries TRBV27 and TRBJ1-1; TRBD1 is a possible D gene (5 bases). This CDR3 contains 14 residues. Germline values: CDR1 MNHEY, CDR2 SMNVEV (reference sequence). The V gene lost 3 bases and the J gene lost 1 base, with 9 bases spanning the gap.

This chain uses TRBV7-2 with TRBJ2-1; D is ambiguous. Germline-derived CDR1 and CDR2 are SGHTA and FQGNSA. Trimming stripped 2 bases from V and 10 bases from J, with 12 bases between. There are 13 residues in the CDR3. In nucleotides, the CDR3 is TGTGCCAGCAGCTTACTTAATACGAGGGAGCAGTTCTTC. It is translated as CASSLLNTREQFF.

This chain uses TRBV6-4 with TRBJ1-2; maybe TRBD1 (5 bases). Germline assignment: CDR1 MRHNA and CDR2 SNTAGT. The CDR3 runs to 14 residues. The V end lost 6 bases, the J end lost 0 bases, and 11 bases lay between the germline ends. DNA for the CDR3: TGTGCCAGCAGAGAATCAGGGTCTAACTATGGCTACACCTTC. It specifies CASRESGSNYGYTF.

The genes are TRBV13 and TRBJ1-5; D perhaps matches TRBD1 (5 bases). The CDR3 spans 14 residues. CDR1 PRHDT and CDR2 FYEKMQ come from the germline V gene (reference sequence). The V end lost 7 bases, the J end lost 7 bases, and 17 bases lay between the germline ends. CDR3 nucleotides: TGTGCCAGCACCCAGAGGGGTGAACGGCAGCCCCAGCATTTT. It yields the protein CASTQRGERQPQHF.

This clone was found a few times. This chain uses TRBV5-1 with TRBJ2-1; TRBD2 agrees at 8 bases. Trimming removed 8 bases from V and 5 bases from J; junction bases left unmatched: 6. Germline V gene data show CDR1 as SGHRS and CDR2 as YFSETQ. This CDR3 is 13 amino acids long. This chain's CDR3 is CASGAGANNEQFF. The CDR3 DNA reads TGCGCCAGTGGAGCGGGGGCAAACAATGAGCAGTTCTTC.

This rearrangement joins TRBV7-9 to TRBJ2-3; D ambiguous. CDR1 and CDR2 from the germline V gene are SEHNR and FQNEAQ (reference sequence). CDR3 length: 13 amino acids. V dropped 8 bases and J dropped 3 bases, with 12 bases sitting between them. CDR3 nucleotide sequence: TGTGCCAGCGGCCCCACTGGAACAGATACGCAGTATTTT. It specifies CASGPTGTDTQYF. Full variable domain (outside the CDR3, taken from reference TRBV7-9 and TRBJ2-3): DTGVSQNPRHKITKRGQNVTFRCDPISEHNRLYWYRQTLGQGPEFLTYFQNEAQLEKSRLLSDRFSAERPKGSFSTLEIQRTEQGDSAMYLCASGPTGTDTQYFGPGTRLTVL.

V usage is TRBV5-6 and J usage is TRBJ2-1; maybe TRBD1 (5 bases). The germline CDR1 and CDR2 sequences are SGHDT and YYEEEE. V lost 0 bases, J lost 10 bases, and 8 bases lay in between. The CDR3 has 12 residues. The CDR3 sequence: CASSLAGNEQFF. Written as DNA, the CDR3 is TGTGCCAGCAGCTTGGCAGGGAACGAGCAGTTCTTC. The entire variable domain, with the rest obtained from reference TRBV5-6 and TRBJ2-1, is as follows: DAGVTQSPTHLIKTRGQQVTLRCSPKSGHDTVSWYQQALGQGPQFIFQYYEEEERQRGNFPDRFSGHQFPNYSSELNVNALLLGDSALYLCASSLAGNEQFFGPGTRLTVL.

This chain connects TRBV27 to TRBJ2-7, with TRBD1 identical over 7 bases. Germline V gene sequence: CDR1 MNHEY, CDR2 SMNVEV (reference sequence). Unmatched junction bases numbered 11, after V lost 6 bases and J lost 6 bases. CDR3 length: 14 residues. The CDR3 is CASRVTGTCCEQYF. In DNA, the CDR3 is TGTGCCAGCAGGGTGACAGGGACCTGCTGCGAGCAGTACTTC.

The rearrangement joins TRBV27 to TRBJ2-4; TRBD1 aligns across 10 bases. Trimming took 3 bases from V and 8 from J; bases not matched to a gene: 10. The germline CDR1 and CDR2 sequences are MNHEY and SMNVEV (reference sequence). CDR3 length: 16 residues. Here the CDR3 DNA reads TGTGCCAGCAGTTTCAGCGAGGACAGGGGGAAGGACATTCAGTACTTC. Its protein product is CASSFSEDRGKDIQYF.

This clone has only a few counts. V usage is TRBV5-4 and J usage is TRBJ2-1, with D perhaps TRBD1 or TRBD2 (5 bases each). There are 15 residues in the CDR3. V dropped 1 base and J dropped 2 bases, with 10 bases sitting between them. Germline-derived CDR1 and CDR2 are SGHNT and YYREEE (reference sequence). As DNA, the CDR3 is TGTGCCAGCAGCTTGACGGTGGGGGCCTACAATGAGCAGTTCTTC. Translated: CASSLTVGAYNEQFF.

The genes are TRBV2 and TRBJ1-2; D not resolved. V lost 7 bases and J lost 2, with 8 bases in between. The CDR3 length is 12 residues. Germline-derived CDR1 and CDR2 are SNHLY and FYNNEI. CDR3 protein: CASKDGNYGYTF. The CDR3 nucleotides are TGTGCCAGCAAGGACGGGAACTATGGCTACACCTTC.

Concerning this clone itself: One end of the junction does not line up with germline, which may come from a read error. The chain employs TRBV5-8 and TRBJ1-5; a weak D match, TRBD1 (6 bases). Looked up from germline, CDR1 is SGHTS and CDR2 is YDEGEE. CDR3 length: 16 amino acids. The CDR3 is CASSLGTSGGKQPQHF. CDR3 sequence (DNA): TGTGCCAGCAGCTTGGGGACTTCTGGGGGCAAACAGCCCCAGCATTTT.

The chain combines TRBV5-1 with TRBJ2-7; D may be TRBD1 or TRBD2 (6 bases each). V dropped 4 bases and J dropped 7 bases, with 15 bases sitting between them. Germline V gene sequence: CDR1 SGHRS, CDR2 YFSETQ. The CDR3 sequence is 13 residues long. This CDR3 is CASSPGGSGEQYF. As DNA, the CDR3 is TGCGCCAGCAGCCCCGGGGGCTCGGGAGAGCAGTACTTC.

The chain combines TRBV27 with TRBJ2-7; 9 nucleotides line up with TRBD1. Germline CDR1 MNHEY, CDR2 SMNVEV (reference sequence). V gave up 2 bases and J gave up 4 bases; unmatched junction bases: 6. The CDR3 extends over 15 amino acids. This CDR3 is CASSLHWTGAYEQYF. CDR3 nucleotides: TGTGCCAGCAGTTTACATTGGACAGGGGCGTACGAGCAGTACTTC.

The chain carries TRBV6-5 and TRBJ2-7, with D possibly TRBD1 on 6 matching bases. Germline V gene data show CDR1 as MNHEY and CDR2 as SVGAGI. The CDR3 extends over 14 amino acids. V lost 2 bases to trimming and J lost 5 bases, with 13 bases between them. CDR3: CASSYLRGSDEQYF. CDR3 sequence (DNA): TGTGCCAGCAGTTACCTCAGGGGATCGGACGAGCAGTACTTC.

This rearrangement joins TRBV13 to TRBJ2-5, with D possibly TRBD1 on 6 matching bases. CDR3 length: 15 residues. Trimming took off 3 bases at V and 2 bases at J, with 13 bases between the two ends. Per germline, CDR1 PRHDT and CDR2 FYEKMQ (reference sequence). This CDR3 is CASSFRDRPQETQYF. The CDR3 DNA reads TGTGCCAGCAGCTTCCGCGACAGGCCTCAAGAGACCCAGTACTTC.

The chain couples TRBV27 to TRBJ2-7; 7 nucleotides line up with TRBD1. V dropped 3 bases and J dropped 2; count of bases not matched to a gene: 7. This CDR3 is 15 amino acids long. Germline V CDR1 and CDR2: MNHEY, SMNVEV (reference sequence). CDR3 sequence (DNA): TGTGCCAGCAGTTTTTCAGGACAGGCCACCTACGAGCAGTACTTC. This gives the protein CASSFSGQATYEQYF.

V and J are TRBV11-2 and TRBJ1-1; 9 nucleotides align to TRBD1. CDR3 size: 17 residues. CDR1 and CDR2 (germline): SGHAT, FQNNGV. Trimming at V came to 6 bases and at J to 4 bases, leaving 15 bases not matched to a gene. The CDR3 DNA sequence: TGTGCCAGCAGTCCTCGACAGGGGGGAATGGTGGGCACTGAAGCTTTCTTT. Translating gives CASSPRQGGMVGTEAFF.

The chain combines TRBV29-1 with TRBJ1-2, with 7 positions matching TRBD1. With 6 bases clipped from V and 4 bases from J, the junction kept 5 bases outside the gene matches. There are 12 residues in the CDR3. Germline CDR1 is SQVTM and CDR2 is ANQGSEA. Here the CDR3 reads CSVDTGAYGYTF. The CDR3 bases are TGCAGCGTAGATACAGGGGCCTATGGCTACACCTTC.

This sequence joins TRBV5-6 and TRBJ1-6; 8 bases match TRBD1. CDR3 length equals 15 residues. Germline values: CDR1 SGHDT, CDR2 YYEEEE. V trimming: 2 bases; J trimming: 10 bases; junction bases outside the gene matches: 8. CDR3 sequence reads: CASSLGGQGSSPLHF. CDR3 DNA: TGTGCCAGCAGCTTAGGTGGACAGGGTTCGTCACCCCTCCACTTT.

This clone was seen only a few times. The rearrangement links TRBV10-3 to TRBJ1-2; no definite D call. In germline, CDR1 is ENHRY, CDR2 SYGVKD. The CDR3 sequence is 14 residues long. The germline V and J ends were trimmed by 8 bases and 0 bases, with 13 bases remaining between them. CDR3 nucleotide sequence: TGTGCCATCCAAAAGGGTCAAGCTAACTATGGCTACACCTTC. Amino acid sequence: CAIQKGQANYGYTF.

V is TRBV5-1 and J is TRBJ1-2, with TRBD1 matching over 9 bases. The CDR3 loop spans 16 amino acids. V lost 4 bases and J lost 1; bases outside the gene matches: 8. From germline, CDR1 is SGHRS and CDR2 YFSETQ. Here the CDR3 reads CASSLLRDRDNYGYTF. CDR3 coding DNA: TGCGCCAGCAGCCTTCTCCGGGACAGGGATAACTATGGCTACACCTTC.